Sequencing of this TCR beta chain was carried out in a study of T-cell reconstitution after alpha-beta-depleted transplantation in children. General study points: Approximately two months post-transplant, alpha-beta T cells reportedly originated from several hundred expanded graft clones. Most T-cell counts and diversity one year after the transplant came from T cells that were newly produced.

Preparing the TCRbeta library involved the use of unique molecular identifiers. Each CDR3 protein is one row after TCRdb ran MiXCR on the PCR reads. This sample has 490,000 or so distinct CDR3 sequences; over 9.5% occur once, and the top ten carry approximately 2%. At least ten counts were recorded for this clonotype. Its target is unknown. The sequence was obtained from a child aged 2-15 years with inherited bone marrow failure, due to receive a stem cell transplant. This sample comprised PBMCs, obtained before TCRalphabeta/CD19-depleted stem cell transplant.

DNA of the CDR3: TGTGCCAGCTCCCCCCCGGTAGCGGGGCGTGAGCAGTTCTTC. This codes for CASSPPVAGREQFF. The chain links TRBV7-9 to TRBJ2-1, with 8 bases that match TRBD2. The V gene's germline CDR1 is SEHNR and CDR2 FQNEAQ (reference sequence). The CDR3 has 14 residues. With V trimmed by 8 bases and J by 9 bases, 12 bases remained unmatched.